This T cell receptor beta chain was profiled in a study of blood T cell repertoires in COVID-19. Overall study: From T cells, B-cell-depleted T cells, or PBMCs came the material, which was cDNA or gDNA.

Method: immunoSEQ multiplex PCR; TCRdb's copy keeps in-frame clones and lacks some. The sample lists approximately 97,000 clones; 78% were seen once. This CDR3 has 15 residues. The ends lost 4 bases at V and 0 bases at J; junction bases unmatched: 4. CDR1 is SGHTS and CDR2 is YDEGEE in the germline V gene. A few counts support this clone. The clonotype originates from a man between 60 and 70 years old with active or convalescent COVID-19. Sequenced input: peripheral blood. The rearrangement links TRBV5-8 to TRBJ1-5; 7 bases agree with TRBD1. The CDR3, as DNA: TGTGCCAGCAGCCTACAGGGGTATAGCAATCAGCCCCAGCATTTT. As protein: CASSLQGYSNQPQHF.